The text below deals with one T cell receptor beta chain. Its antigen is unknown. The data originate from a study of cytomegalovirus exposure and HLA in healthy donors. Study-wide points: In a later analysis, donors in an Asian-associated ancestry cluster reportedly had fewer N-insertions in productive TCRs than the cohort mean.

Amplification used 60 Vbeta primers and 13 Jbeta primers. Measured with immunoSEQ multiplex PCR; TCRdb has only the in-frame clones, and not every one. The repertoire includes 65,000 to 85,000 clones, just over 85% of them detected once, and 1.5% to 2% sits in the top ten. The source of this sequence is a woman aged 25 to 39 in good health and CMV-seronegative. Material for sequencing was PBMCs.

In nucleotides, the CDR3 is TGTGCCAGCAGTCGACCCTTTTTGCGGGAGTCTTACGAGCAGTACTTC. It codes for CASSRPFLRESYEQYF. The gene calls are TRBV28 and TRBJ2-7, with 7 bases that match TRBD2. The CDR3 length is 16 residues. Looked up from germline, CDR1 is MDHEN and CDR2 is SYDVKM. The ends lost 5 bases at V and 4 bases at J; junction bases unmatched: 14. The complete variable domain, with remaining parts taken from reference TRBV28 and TRBJ2-7, reads DVKVTQSSRYLVKRTGEKVFLECVQDMDHENMFWYRQDPGLGLRLIYFSYDVKMKEKGDIPEGYSVSREKKERFSLILESASTNQTSMYLCASSRPFLRESYEQYFGPGTRLTVT.